One and the same sample provided the 11 T cell receptor beta chains below, sequenced in a study of blood T cell repertoires in COVID-19. Some clones are missing from TCRdb's copy, which holds only in-frame ones; the method was immunoSEQ multiplex PCR. The sample records 200,000 to 250,000 clones, approximately 85% being singletons. Sequencing was done on a sample of peripheral blood. Receptors originate from a woman aged 70 to 79 with COVID-19, enrolled during active disease.

The chain combines TRBV4-1 with TRBJ2-1; TRBD1 is a possible D gene (6 bases). This CDR3 is built from 16 residues. The germline gives CDR1 MGHRA, CDR2 YSYEKL. Trimming took off 0 bases at V and 3 bases at J, with 12 bases between the two ends. CDR3 sequence reads: CASSQEGTGHYNEQFF. CDR3 coding DNA: TGCGCCAGCAGCCAAGAAGGAACAGGGCACTACAATGAGCAGTTCTTC.

The V and J genes are TRBV28 and TRBJ2-7; 13 nucleotides agree with TRBD2. The junction had 7 bases not matched to a gene; V was cut back by 5 bases and J by 6 bases. Germline values: CDR1 MDHEN, CDR2 SYDVKM. CDR3 length: 15 residues. The CDR3 region is CASSPGTSGTSEQYF. CDR3 DNA sequence: TGTGCCAGCAGTCCCGGGACTAGCGGGACGAGCGAGCAGTACTTC.

The table lists this clone with a few counts. The V call is TRBV5-4, the J call TRBJ1-1; D gene ambiguous. Germline V gives CDR1 SGHNT, CDR2 YYREEE (reference sequence). The length of the CDR3 is 14 residues. V lost 0 bases, J lost 1 base, and 7 bases lay in between. The CDR3 coding sequence is TGTGCCAGCAGCTTGGCCGGTACGAACACTGAAGCTTTCTTT. Protein product: CASSLAGTNTEAFF.

This chain connects TRBV6-2 or TRBV6-3 to TRBJ2-7; D is perhaps TRBD2 (5 bases). The V end lost 6 bases, the J end lost 3 bases, and 12 bases lay between the germline ends. The CDR3 is 13 residues long. Germline CDR1 reads MNHEY; CDR2 reads SVGEGT. The CDR3 sequence: CASSPGLFYEQYF. The CDR3 DNA reads TGTGCCAGCAGCCCTGGACTTTTCTACGAGCAGTACTTC.

This chain joins TRBV7-6 and TRBJ2-3, with 7 bases aligning to TRBD2. After removal of 5 bases from V and 2 bases from J, the junction contained 16 bases not matched to a gene. The CDR3 has 18 residues. Germline loops: CDR1 SGHVS, CDR2 FNYEAQ. This chain's CDR3 is CASSQRHMAGGTTDTQYF. Written as DNA, the CDR3 is TGTGCCAGCAGCCAGAGGCATATGGCCGGGGGGACCACAGATACGCAGTATTTT.

V usage is TRBV6-4 and J usage is TRBJ1-3; D unresolved. Germline values: CDR1 MRHNA, CDR2 SNTAGT. The CDR3 sequence is 11 residues long. V was pared by 7 bases and J by 4 bases, with 5 bases between. CDR3 nucleotides: TGTGCCAGCACTTCGGGAAACACCATATATTTT. Translation: CASTSGNTIYF.

CDR3 amino acids: CASSRGRRETQYF. The CDR3 DNA reads TGTGCCAGCAGCAGGGGGCGCCGGGAGACCCAGTACTTC. The chain recombines TRBV7-2 with TRBJ2-5; 7 positions agree with TRBD1. In germline, CDR1 is SGHTA, CDR2 FQGNSA. J gave up 5 bases and V 5 bases, and 5 bases lay outside the gene matches. This CDR3 spans 13 amino acids.

The table lists this clone with a count of one. Here the CDR3 reads CASSLSANYEQYF. In DNA, the CDR3 is TGTGCCAGCAGCTTATCTGCGAACTACGAGCAGTACTTC. The V gene is TRBV7-2, the J gene TRBJ2-7, with no clear D. The CDR3 extends over 13 amino acids. CDR1 is SGHTA, CDR2 FQGNSA, per germline. V was pared by 2 bases and J by 3 bases, with 8 bases between.

This clone was counted once. The chain recombines TRBV7-2 with TRBJ1-5, with TRBD1 identical over 7 bases. CDR1 is SGHTA, CDR2 FQGNSA, per germline. The CDR3 is made up of 14 amino acids. The V segment lost 4 bases and the J segment 3 bases; nucleotides outside the gene matches: 3. CDR3 DNA sequence: TGTGCCAGCAGCTGGGACAGCCTCAATCAGCCCCAGCATTTT. Protein sequence: CASSWDSLNQPQHF.

The chain combines TRBV7-3 with TRBJ2-1; TRBD2 agrees at 8 bases. V shed 4 bases, J shed 10 bases, and the junction held 6 bases outside the gene matches. The germline V gene has CDR1 SGHTA and CDR2 FQGTGA. CDR3 length: 13 residues. The CDR3 coding sequence is TGTGCCAGCAGCTCTGGGACTAGTAGGGAGCAGTTCTTC. Translated: CASSSGTSREQFF.

The chain employs TRBV3-1 (or the pseudogene TRBV3-2) and TRBJ2-7, with 7 bases aligning to TRBD1. This CDR3 spans 15 amino acids. The V segment lost 6 bases and the J segment 5 bases; nucleotides outside the gene matches: 13. Germline V lookup: CDR1 LGHDT, CDR2 YNNKEL (reference sequence). CDR3 bases: TGTGCCAGCAGTACAACCGGGACAGCTTCGGACGAGCAGTACTTC. It codes for CASSTTGTASDEQYF.